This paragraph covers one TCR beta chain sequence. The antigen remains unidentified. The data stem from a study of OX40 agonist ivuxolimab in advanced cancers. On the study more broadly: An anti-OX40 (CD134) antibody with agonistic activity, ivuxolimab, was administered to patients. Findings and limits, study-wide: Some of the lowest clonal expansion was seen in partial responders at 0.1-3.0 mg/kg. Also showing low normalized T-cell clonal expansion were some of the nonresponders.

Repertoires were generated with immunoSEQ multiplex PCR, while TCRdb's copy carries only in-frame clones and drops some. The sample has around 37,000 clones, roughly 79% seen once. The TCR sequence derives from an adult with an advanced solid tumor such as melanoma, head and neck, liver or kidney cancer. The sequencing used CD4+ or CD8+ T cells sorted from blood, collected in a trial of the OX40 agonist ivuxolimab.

The CDR3 nucleotides are TGTGCCAGCTCACCACCGGGGAGGGTAGGAAGCAATCAGCCCCAGCATTTT. The encoded protein is CASSPPGRVGSNQPQHF. The rearrangement links TRBV18 to TRBJ1-5; D unresolved. Germline lookup yields CDR1 KGHSH and CDR2 LQKENI. The CDR3 runs 17 residues. V lost 0 bases, J lost 1 base, and 13 bases lay in between. Based on the CDR3 plus reference TRBV18 and TRBJ1-5, the full variable domain is NAGVMQNPRHLVRRRGQEARLRCSPMKGHSHVYWYRQLPEEGLKFMVYLQKENIIDESGMPKERFSAEFPKEGPSILRIQQVVRGDSAAYFCASSPPGRVGSNQPQHFGDGTRLSIL.